The 9 T cell receptor beta chains listed next were all sequenced from one sample in a study of read filtering for tumor transcriptome and immune sequencing. This library used approximately 370 ng RNA and molecular barcoded adaptors spanning alpha/delta and beta/gamma chains. TCRdb itself ran the reads through MiXCR, one entry per CDR3 protein. This sample has 35,000 to 50,000 distinct CDR3 sequences, with 14% found just once. Sequencing input: a population of CD138-negative cells sorted from bone marrow. These receptors all come from a donor at least 40 years old with multiple myeloma.

This clonotype has ten or more counts. This sequence joins TRBV5-1 and TRBJ2-7; the D call may be TRBD1 or TRBD2 (5 bases each). Germline loops: CDR1 SGHRS, CDR2 YFSETQ. Trimming shortened V by 0 bases and J by 4 bases, and 14 bases separated the two germline ends. The CDR3 is made up of 15 amino acids. The CDR3 is CASSLDPSGAYEQYF. The CDR3, as DNA: TGCGCCAGCAGCTTGGATCCGTCCGGGGCGTACGAGCAGTACTTC.

This clonotype was recorded many times. This chain uses TRBV19 with TRBJ1-4; TRBD1 is a possible D gene (5 bases). The CDR3 has 13 residues. V was trimmed by 3 bases and J by 6 bases, leaving 8 bases between them. The germline V gene has CDR1 LNHDA and CDR2 SQIVND (reference sequence). The CDR3 reads CASSMDKHEKLFF. The CDR3 region has the DNA TGTGCCAGTAGTATGGACAAGCATGAAAAACTGTTTTTT.

J is TRBJ2-1 and V is TRBV24-1; possible D gene TRBD2, 5 bases. The CDR3 has 19 amino acids. V was cut by 3 bases and J by 4 bases, with 24 bases left in between. Germline loops: CDR1 KGHDR, CDR2 SFDVKD. The CDR3 bases are TGTGCCACCAGTGATACAATAGGAGGTCTTAAGCGTTTGTACAATGAGCAGTTCTTC. Translated, it gives CATSDTIGGLKRLYNEQFF.

This clonotype was counted a few times. The genes are TRBV7-3 and TRBJ1-1, with D possibly matching TRBD1 (5 bases). The CDR3 has 14 residues. Trimming removed 5 bases at V and 6 bases at J, with 16 bases between. In germline, CDR1 is SGHTA, CDR2 FQGTGA. DNA for the CDR3: TGTGCCAGCAGCCCCGGGGCAGCCTGGGCTGAAGCTTTCTTT. Translating it yields CASSPGAAWAEAFF.

In regard to this clonotype: A read error may be the cause here, since a much bigger clone is one base away. The genes are TRBV7-3 and TRBJ2-3, with 11 positions matching TRBD2. The CDR3 covers 19 residues. Germline CDR1 reads SGHTA; CDR2 reads FQGTGA. V trimming: 5 bases; J trimming: 1 base; junction bases outside the gene matches: 14. The CDR3 sequence is CASSQISSGGFTGTDTQYF. In DNA, the CDR3 is TGTGCCAGCAGCCAGATATCTAGCGGGGGGTTTACTGGCACAGATACGCAGTATTTT.

This clonotype was detected a few times. Only one base separates this from a far larger clonotype, so it likely reflects a read error. The CDR3 is CSGDRRGNEQYF. The DNA of the CDR3 is TGCAGCGGGGACCGAAGGGGGAATGAGCAGTACTTC. The rearrangement uses TRBV29-1 and TRBJ2-7, with a weak D call TRBD1 (6 bases). Trimming stripped 7 bases from V and 7 bases from J, with 17 bases between. The germline V gene encodes CDR1 SQVTM and CDR2 ANQGSEA. This CDR3 is 12 amino acids long.

At least ten counts were recorded for this clonotype. V is TRBV6-1 and J is TRBJ2-7; 8 nucleotides match TRBD1. V shed 8 bases, J shed 3 bases, and the junction held 9 bases outside the gene matches. Germline assignment: CDR1 MNHNS and CDR2 SASEGT. The length of the CDR3 is 14 residues. Here the CDR3 DNA reads TGTGCCAGCGGATTCGGGACAGGATTCTACGAGCAGTACTTC. Translated, it gives CASGFGTGFYEQYF.

This clonotype showed up many times. V usage is TRBV12-3 or TRBV12-4 and J usage is TRBJ2-7; 9 bases map to TRBD2. The ends lost 2 bases at V and 9 bases at J; junction bases unmatched: 5. The CDR3 spans 13 residues. The CDR3 region is CASSLSSGGGQYF. As DNA, the CDR3 is TGTGCCAGCAGTTTAAGTAGCGGGGGTGGGCAGTACTTC.

This clonotype has ten or more counts. This rearrangement joins TRBV29-1 to TRBJ1-2; D gene uncertain. Germline lookup yields CDR1 SQVTM and CDR2 ANQGSEA. V was pared by 0 bases and J by 8 bases, with 13 bases between. The CDR3 has 13 residues. CDR3 in amino acids: CSVEEPGSGGYTF. The CDR3 DNA sequence: TGCAGCGTTGAAGAGCCGGGTAGTGGAGGCTACACCTTC.